One T cell receptor (beta chain) is described in this entry. Sequencing used immunoSEQ multiplex PCR; TCRdb keeps in-frame clones, though not all of them. The sample records roughly 1,100,000 clones, more than 65% being singletons. The sample is drawn from a study of shared clonotypes between healthy human individuals. V was trimmed by 7 bases and J by 4 bases, leaving 15 bases between them. CDR1 is MDHEN, CDR2 SYDVKM, per germline. The CDR3 runs 14 residues. This receptor was taken from a man younger than 35 in good health. The chain has TRBV28 and TRBJ2-3; D ambiguous. The sample consisted of memory CD4+ T cells sorted from blood. Subset: CD45RA-negative fraction. The CDR3 DNA is TGTGCCAGCACCAAAGTTTATGGGGCAGATACGCAGTATTTT. It translates to CASTKVYGADTQYF.